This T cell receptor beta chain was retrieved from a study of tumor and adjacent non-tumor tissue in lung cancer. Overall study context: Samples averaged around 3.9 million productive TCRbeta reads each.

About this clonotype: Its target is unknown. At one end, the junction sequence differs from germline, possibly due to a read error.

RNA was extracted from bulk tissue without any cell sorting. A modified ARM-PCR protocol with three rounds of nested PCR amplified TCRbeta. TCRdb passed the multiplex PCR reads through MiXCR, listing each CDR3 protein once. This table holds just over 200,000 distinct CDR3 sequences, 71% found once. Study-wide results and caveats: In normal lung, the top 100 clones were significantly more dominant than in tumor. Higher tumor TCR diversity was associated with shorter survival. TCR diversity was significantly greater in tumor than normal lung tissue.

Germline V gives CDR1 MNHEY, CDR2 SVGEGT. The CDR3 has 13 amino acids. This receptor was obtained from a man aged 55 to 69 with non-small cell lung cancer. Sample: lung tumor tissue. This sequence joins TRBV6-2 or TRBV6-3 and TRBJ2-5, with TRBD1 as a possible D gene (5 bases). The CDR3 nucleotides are TGTGCTAGCAGATGGGGCAACCAAGAGACCCAGTACTTC. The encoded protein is CASRWGNQETQYF.